This TCR beta chain appears in the sequencing data of a study of tumor and adjacent non-tumor tissue in lung cancer. Study overall: Patients were aged roughly 30 to 76, around ten men and about 5 women, stage I to III.

Of note for this clonotype: Its antigen is unidentified.

Germline V gene sequence: CDR1 ENHRY, CDR2 SYGVKD. The CDR3 contains 16 residues. J gave up 6 bases and V 3 bases, and 10 bases lay outside the gene matches. Three rounds of nested PCR, following a modified ARM-PCR protocol, produced the TCRbeta library. One entry per CDR3 protein results from TCRdb running MiXCR on the multiplex PCR reads. The table shows about 82,000 distinct CDR3 sequences, with around 77% occurring only once. This sample's RNA came from whole unsorted tissue. General observations from the study: Top 100 clones took a larger repertoire share in normal lung.

The sequenced sample consisted of lung tumor tissue. The receptor was isolated from a woman aged 45-65 years with non-small cell lung cancer. The rearrangement uses TRBV10-3 and TRBJ2-1; 8 positions agree with TRBD1. CDR3 amino acids: CAISDPGTGSFNEQFF. The CDR3, as DNA: TGTGCCATCAGTGACCCCGGGACAGGTTCTTTCAATGAGCAGTTCTTC.